The text below deals with one T cell receptor (beta chain). This sample is drawn from a study of blood T cell repertoires in COVID-19. About the research overall: The origin of the acute and convalescent COVID-19 samples was the United States, Italy and Spain. In each case, the material was cDNA or gDNA derived from T cells, B-cell-depleted T cells, or PBMCs.

Seattle-derived patients entered the study during active infection and were followed longitudinally. Germline lookup yields CDR1 SGHAT and CDR2 FQNNGV. Trimming took 3 bases from V and 2 from J, leaving 23 bases between them. This CDR3 comprises 18 residues. Methods used by the authors: Using reference gene primer amplification, nucleated cell counts were estimated. Using immunoSEQ multiplex PCR, the repertoire was profiled, and TCRdb retains in-frame clones only, with some absent. Clone size and V and J calls were adopted from that table, with D and trimming inferred from the DNA. The profile covers some 360,000 clones, with approximately 89% appearing a single time and roughly 3.9% taken by the ten largest.

The chain links TRBV11-2 to TRBJ2-7, with D maybe TRBD2 (6 bases). The receptor was derived from a woman between 55 and 75 years old with COVID-19, enrolled during active disease. Sample: peripheral blood. CDR3 nucleotides: TGTGCCAGCAGCTTCGGTGGGAGGATTAGGATTGGGGCCTACGAGCAGTACTTC. It encodes CASSFGGRIRIGAYEQYF.